These 17 T cell receptor beta chains were all obtained from the same sample, sequenced in a study of shared clonotypes between healthy human individuals. The repertoire was sequenced with immunoSEQ multiplex PCR; TCRdb's copy has only in-frame clones and lacks some. This table has about 2.4 million clones, more than 90% appearing once. Sequenced sample: naive CD4+ T cells sorted from blood. Subset meaning: CD45RA+ positively selected. The receptor source for this set is a man in his late teens or twenties in good health.

The J gene is TRBJ2-2, the V gene TRBV5-1; 10 bases map to TRBD2. This CDR3 spans 15 amino acids. Germline V gene data show CDR1 as SGHRS and CDR2 as YFSETQ. The junction had 4 bases not matched to a gene; V was cut back by 2 bases and J by 6 bases. In nucleotides, the CDR3 is TGCGCCAGCAGCTTACTAGCGGGGAGCGCCGGGGAGCTGTTTTTT. Encoded protein: CASSLLAGSAGELFF.

The V gene is TRBV6-1, the J gene TRBJ2-7, with D possibly matching TRBD2 (5 bases). With 2 bases removed from V and 6 bases from J, the gap between germline ends came to 11 bases. The CDR3 is made up of 13 amino acids. Looked up from germline, CDR1 is MNHNS and CDR2 is SASEGT. CDR3 nucleotide sequence: TGTGCCAGCAGTGAACTTCGGGGAAGCGAGCAGTACTTC. This translates into CASSELRGSEQYF.

The rearrangement joins TRBV6-1 to TRBJ1-3, with TRBD1 matching 7 bases. This CDR3 has 16 residues. Germline loops: CDR1 MNHNS, CDR2 SASEGT. V trimming: 2 bases; J trimming: 0 bases; junction bases outside the gene matches: 4. CDR3 loop: CASSETGAGSGNTIYF. For the CDR3, the DNA is TGTGCCAGCAGTGAAACAGGGGCCGGCTCTGGAAACACCATATATTTT.

This CDR3 reads CASSFAGSRNTEAFF. CDR3 nucleotide sequence: TGTGCCAGCAGCTTCGCCGGGAGCCGGAACACTGAAGCTTTCTTT. The chain is built from TRBV5-5 and TRBJ1-1; D gene uncertain. Germline CDR1 SGHKS, CDR2 YYEKEE (reference sequence). Trimming removed 2 bases from V and 1 base from J, with 12 bases in between. This CDR3 spans 15 amino acids. Drawing the rest from reference TRBV5-5 and TRBJ1-1, the complete variable domain is DAGVTQSPTHLIKTRGQQVTLRCSPISGHKSVSWYQQVLGQGPQFIFQYYEKEERGRGNFPDRFSARQFPNYSSELNVNALLLGDSALYLCASSFAGSRNTEAFFGQGTRLTVV.

The chain is built from TRBV5-4 and TRBJ2-1, with a tentative D call TRBD2 (7 bases). Trimming stripped 4 bases from V and 4 bases from J, with 15 bases between. Germline V lookup: CDR1 SGHNT, CDR2 YYREEE (reference sequence). CDR3 length equals 15 residues. The CDR3 region has the DNA TGTGCCAGCAGCATGATAGGGGGGGTTTACAATGAGCAGTTCTTC. Encoded protein: CASSMIGGVYNEQFF.

The sample holds one count of this clone. This chain links TRBV5-1 with TRBJ2-1; D is perhaps TRBD1 (6 bases). CDR3 length equals 15 residues. Germline CDR1 and CDR2: SGHRS and YFSETQ. Between the trimmed V and J ends, which lost 8 bases and 0 bases, there was a span of 15 bases. CDR3 coding DNA: TGCGCCAGTAGGCGTAGGGGGAGCTCCTACAATGAGCAGTTCTTC. Amino acids: CASRRRGSSYNEQFF.

The chain employs TRBV5-7 and TRBJ2-7; 7 bases fit TRBD1. TRBV5-7 is recorded as an ORF, its role being uncertain. V dropped 5 bases and J dropped 6; count of bases not matched to a gene: 17. The CDR3 sequence is 16 residues long. CDR3 coding DNA: TGTGCCAGCAGTCGTGACAGGGTAGGTAGTGTGAGCGAGCAGTACTTC. This gives the protein CASSRDRVGSVSEQYF.

This clone was observed once. Different DNA sequences within this sample yield the same CDR3. The chain joins TRBV7-2 to TRBJ2-1; TRBD2 matches 11 bases. V dropped 5 bases and J dropped 6; count of bases not matched to a gene: 6. The CDR3 runs to 15 residues. Germline CDR1 SGHTA, CDR2 FQGNSA. CDR3 residues: CASSRGLAESNEQFF. The DNA for the CDR3 is TGTGCCAGCAGCAGGGGACTAGCGGAGAGCAATGAGCAGTTCTTC.

This clone was recorded only once. This rearrangement joins TRBV28 to TRBJ2-7; D remains ambiguous. V lost 5 bases and J 6 bases, leaving 20 bases between the germline ends. Per germline, CDR1 MDHEN and CDR2 SYDVKM. The CDR3 spans 15 residues. CDR3: CASSPARNRPVEQYF. CDR3 sequence (DNA): TGTGCCAGCAGTCCGGCCAGGAACCGACCGGTCGAGCAGTACTTC.

This rearrangement joins TRBV2 to TRBJ1-3; D is unresolved. CDR3 size: 15 residues. Between the trimmed V and J ends, which lost 3 bases and 4 bases, there was a span of 13 bases. Germline-derived CDR1 and CDR2 are SNHLY and FYNNEI. The CDR3, as DNA: TGTGCCAGCAGTGATCGGGGATTAGCAGGAAACACCATATATTTT. It is translated as CASSDRGLAGNTIYF.

V usage is TRBV14 and J usage is TRBJ1-6; perhaps TRBD1 as D (5 bases). The CDR3 consists of 18 residues. V lost 4 bases and J 1 base, leaving 17 bases between the germline ends. Germline assignment: CDR1 SGHDN and CDR2 FVKESK. CDR3 sequence reads: CASSPTTGHRSYNSPLHF. The CDR3 DNA sequence: TGTGCCAGCAGCCCAACAACAGGTCATCGTTCCTATAATTCACCCCTCCACTTT.

V is TRBV5-1 and J is TRBJ2-5, with TRBD2 identical over 13 bases. Germline V lookup: CDR1 SGHRS, CDR2 YFSETQ. The CDR3 runs 16 residues. J lost 5 bases, V lost 2 bases, and 6 bases had no gene match. The CDR3: CASSFTSGGAVETQYF. The CDR3 region has the DNA TGCGCCAGCAGCTTTACTAGCGGGGGGGCCGTGGAGACCCAGTACTTC.

The chain uses TRBV7-2 and TRBJ2-7; no clear D. Trimming cost V 1 base and J 3 bases, with 10 bases left between them. The CDR3 contains 14 residues. CDR1 SGHTA and CDR2 FQGNSA come from the germline V gene. CDR3 DNA: TGTGCCAGCAGCTTAGAAGGGCGATTCTACGAGCAGTACTTC. It is translated as CASSLEGRFYEQYF. The full variable domain, with the rest looked up from reference TRBV7-2 and TRBJ2-7, is GAGVSQSPSNKVTEKGKDVELRCDPISGHTALYWYRQSLGQGLEFLIYFQGNSAPDKSGLPSDRFSAERTGGSVSTLTIQRTQQEDSAVYLCASSLEGRFYEQYFGPGTRLTVT.

Worth noting for this clone: The junction differs from germline at one of its ends, possibly a read error. This rearrangement joins TRBV7-7 to TRBJ2-1; TRBD2 matches 7 bases. CDR3 length equals 15 residues. CDR1 and CDR2 from the germline V gene are SSHAT and FNYEAQ (reference sequence). This chain's CDR3 is CASSLAESSGNEQFF. The CDR3 bases are TGTGCTAGCAGCTTAGCGGAGTCTAGCGGCAATGAGCAGTTCTTC.

In this sample, this clone turned up once. This chain connects TRBV6-6 to TRBJ2-5; a weak D match, TRBD1 (6 bases). Germline V CDR1 and CDR2: MNHNY, SVGAGI (reference sequence). The CDR3 contains 16 residues. The V end was cut by 2 bases, the J end by 5 bases, with 18 bases between. This CDR3 is CASSYTAEAGVETQYF. CDR3 sequence (DNA): TGTGCCAGCAGTTACACCGCGGAGGCAGGGGTTGAGACCCAGTACTTC.

The chain carries TRBV4-3 and TRBJ2-1; D gene unclear. From germline, CDR1 is LGHNA and CDR2 YSLEER. The CDR3 is made up of 17 amino acids. Between the trimmed V and J ends, which lost 0 bases and 0 bases, there was a span of 12 bases. Here the CDR3 reads CASSQDWAASSYNEQFF. CDR3 in DNA: TGCGCCAGCAGCCAAGATTGGGCGGCGAGCTCCTACAATGAGCAGTTCTTC.

In this sample, this clone turned up once. The CDR3 DNA is TGCGCCAGCAGTGAAGCAGCGGGGGGGCCCCAAGAGACCCAGTACTTC. Its protein product is CASSEAAGGPQETQYF. V gene TRBV10-1 combines with J gene TRBJ2-5; 10 positions match TRBD2. The germline CDR1 and CDR2 sequences are WNHNN and SYGVQD (reference sequence). The junction had 5 bases not matched to a gene; V was cut back by 3 bases and J by 1 base. The CDR3 has 16 residues.